These T cell receptor beta chains were read from a single sample in a study of shared clonotypes between healthy human individuals. Libraries were prepared by immunoSEQ multiplex PCR; TCRdb keeps only in-frame clonotypes and omits some of them. The top ten hold approximately 1.6% of the sample, which has about 2.1 million clones, just over 90% seen once. The sequencing sample was made of naive CD8+ T cells from PBMCs. The receptors come from a man aged 18 to 30 in good health. Some clones in this sample may be carry-over from other donors' samples. CDR3s include the opening cysteine and the closing phenylalanine or tryptophan. D genes are given only for firm matches. Clone size appears in some rows only: once, few, many, or a class for an expanded clone.

clone_size	d_call	v_call	j_call	cdr3_aa	cdr3_nt
NA	NA	TRBV12-5	TRBJ2-3	CASAPRGGVRDTQYF	TGTGCTAGTGCCCCTCGTGGCGGTGTAAGAGATACGCAGTATTTT
NA	TRBD2	TRBV9	TRBJ2-3	CASSVDGRPTDTQYF	TGTGCCAGCAGCGTAGACGGGAGGCCCACAGATACGCAGTATTTT
NA	NA	TRBV11-3	TRBJ2-4	CASSLPRYF	TGTGCCAGCAGCTTACCCAGGTACTTC
once	NA	TRBV5-1	TRBJ1-2	CASSPVGQPFYGYTF	TGCGCCAGCAGCCCAGTCGGACAGCCGTTTTATGGCTACACCTTC
NA	NA	TRBV27	TRBJ2-1	CASWGGLTNEQFF	TGTGCCAGCTGGGGGGGGCTTACGAATGAGCAGTTCTTC
NA	NA	TRBV28	TRBJ2-4	CASSPVGDKLRRGDIQYF	TGTGCCAGCAGTCCTGTTGGGGACAAACTACGGAGGGGGGACATTCAGTACTTC
NA	TRBD2	TRBV27	TRBJ2-1	CASSYQPGLADNEQFF	TGTGCCAGCAGTTACCAGCCGGGACTAGCAGACAATGAGCAGTTCTTC
once	NA	TRBV9	TRBJ2-4	CASSGGRGGNIQYF	TGTGCCAGCAGCGGGGGCAGGGGAGGAAACATTCAGTACTTC
NA	NA	TRBV19	TRBJ1-2	CASTYNPAGDINGYTF	TGTGCCAGTACCTACAACCCGGCAGGTGATATAAATGGCTACACCTTC
NA	TRBD1	TRBV7-9	TRBJ2-2	CASSLWQGVLDGELFF	TGTGCCAGCAGCTTATGGCAGGGGGTCCTCGACGGGGAGCTGTTTTTT
NA	NA	TRBV7-6	TRBJ2-7	CASSLDPPDEQYF	TGTGCCAGCAGCTTAGATCCCCCCGACGAGCAGTACTTC
NA	NA	TRBV6-5	TRBJ2-1	CASSLGWEQFF	TGTGCCAGCAGTCTGGGTTGGGAGCAGTTCTTC
NA	NA	TRBV30	TRBJ2-1	CAWSLTIGWNEQFF	TGTGCCTGGAGTCTGACCATAGGATGGAATGAGCAGTTCTTC
NA	NA	TRBV4-2	TRBJ2-2	CASSQGWAGGELFF	TGTGCCAGCAGCCAAGGCTGGGCCGGCGGGGAGCTGTTTTTT
NA	TRBD2	TRBV6-5	TRBJ2-4	CASRRSYTGGDIQYF	TGTGCCAGCAGGCGTTCCTATACCGGGGGGGACATTCAGTACTTC
NA	NA	TRBV6-5	TRBJ1-1	CASRKGGMNTEAFF	TGTGCCAGCAGAAAGGGGGGTATGAACACTGAAGCTTTCTTT
NA	TRBD2	TRBV11-2	TRBJ2-1	CASSLFGGSSYNEQFF	TGTGCCAGCAGCTTATTTGGCGGGAGCTCCTACAATGAGCAGTTCTTC
NA	NA	TRBV9	TRBJ2-3	CASSVVGSPSDTQYF	TGTGCCAGCAGCGTAGTGGGCAGCCCATCAGATACGCAGTATTTT
NA	NA	TRBV15	TRBJ1-3	CATSRANSGNTIYF	TGTGCCACCAGCAGAGCCAACTCTGGAAACACCATATATTTT
NA	NA	TRBV29-1	TRBJ2-3	CSVEGNPPEGRTDTQYF	TGCAGCGTTGAAGGAAACCCACCCGAGGGCAGAACAGATACGCAGTATTTT
NA	NA	TRBV29-1	TRBJ2-7	CSVEVVRTGAANEQYF	TGCAGCGTTGAAGTGGTCCGAACGGGAGCGGCTAACGAGCAGTACTTC
once	NA	TRBV5-1	TRBJ2-7	CASSPGPGNEQYF	TGCGCCAGCAGCCCGGGCCCGGGAAACGAGCAGTACTTC
NA	NA	TRBV7-7	TRBJ1-1	CASSARLNTEAFF	TGTGCCAGCAGCGCCAGACTGAACACTGAAGCTTTCTTT